This T cell receptor (beta chain) emerged from a study of shared clonotypes between healthy human individuals. General study points: Estimated richness was generally greater in naive than memory subsets. Clonotypes shared by all four donors outscored non-shared clonotypes in generation probability.

This CDR3 comprises 14 residues. The V end was cut by 5 bases, the J end by 11 bases, with 20 bases between. Germline CDR1 reads SGHRS; CDR2 reads YFSETQ. A word on this clone: Its specificity is not known.

Each subset's genomic DNA was shared equally among a number of immunoSEQ plates. The repertoire was sequenced with immunoSEQ multiplex PCR; TCRdb's copy has only in-frame clones and lacks some. The sample holds under 1,100,000 clones, more than 65% seen once. The donor population consisted of healthy HIV-negative adults with no recent acute infections or vaccinations. The sequenced sample consisted of memory CD4+ T cells sorted from blood. Regarding subset: CD45RA-negative fraction. The genes are TRBV5-1 and TRBJ2-1; tentative D call: TRBD1 (6 bases). This TCR derives from a young man in good health. DNA of the CDR3: TGCGCCAGCAGTTACAGGGACGGTGGGGATAAGCAGTTCTTC. Translated: CASSYRDGGDKQFF.